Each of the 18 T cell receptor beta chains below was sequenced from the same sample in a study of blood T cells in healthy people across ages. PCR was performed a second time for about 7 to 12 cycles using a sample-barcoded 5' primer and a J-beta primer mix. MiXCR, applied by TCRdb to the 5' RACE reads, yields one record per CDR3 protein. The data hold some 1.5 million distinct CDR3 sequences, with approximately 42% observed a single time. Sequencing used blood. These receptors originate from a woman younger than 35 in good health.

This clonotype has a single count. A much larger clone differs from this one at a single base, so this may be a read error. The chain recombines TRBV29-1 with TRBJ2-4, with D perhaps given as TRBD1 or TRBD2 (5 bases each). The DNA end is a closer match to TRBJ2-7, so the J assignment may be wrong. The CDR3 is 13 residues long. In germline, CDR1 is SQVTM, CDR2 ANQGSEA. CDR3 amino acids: CSVGREQWYEQYF. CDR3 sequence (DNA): TGCAGCGTTGGCAGGGAGCAGTGGTACGAGCAGTACTTC.

The CDR3 region has the DNA TGTGCCATCAGTGATGACAGGGGCGCGGATGAGCAGTTCTTC. Amino acids: CAISDDRGADEQFF. The chain employs TRBV10-3 and TRBJ2-1; 8 bases match TRBD1. The CDR3 has 14 amino acids. Germline loops: CDR1 ENHRY, CDR2 SYGVKD. With 3 bases clipped from V and 8 bases from J, the junction kept 6 bases outside the gene matches.

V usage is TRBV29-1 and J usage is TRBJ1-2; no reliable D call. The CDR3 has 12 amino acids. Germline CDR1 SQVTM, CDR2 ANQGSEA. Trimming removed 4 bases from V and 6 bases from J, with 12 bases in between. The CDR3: CSVVGKRHGYTF. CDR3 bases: TGCAGCGTTGTCGGGAAACGGCATGGCTACACCTTC. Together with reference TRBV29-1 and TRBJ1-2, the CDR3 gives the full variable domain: SAVISQKPSRDICQRGTSLTIQCQVDSQVTMMFWYRQQPGQSLTLIATANQGSEATYESGFVIDKFPISRPNLTFSTLTVSNMSPEDSSIYLCSVVGKRHGYTFGSGTRLTVV.

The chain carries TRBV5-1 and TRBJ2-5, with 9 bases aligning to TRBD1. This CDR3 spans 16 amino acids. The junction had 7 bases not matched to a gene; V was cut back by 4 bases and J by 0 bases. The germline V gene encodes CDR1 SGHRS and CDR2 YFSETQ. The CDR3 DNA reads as TGCGCCAGCAGCCGACCCGGGACAGGGTACCAAGAGACCCAGTACTTC. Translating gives CASSRPGTGYQETQYF.

CDR3 DNA sequence: TGTGCCAGCAGTTCAACCTCCGGGACAATGACCTACAATGAGCAGTTCTTC. Protein sequence: CASSSTSGTMTYNEQFF. The chain has TRBV27 and TRBJ2-1; TRBD1 is a possible D gene (6 bases). The CDR3 is 17 residues long. With 4 bases removed from V and 2 bases from J, the gap between germline ends came to 18 bases. Germline V gene sequence: CDR1 MNHEY, CDR2 SMNVEV (reference sequence).

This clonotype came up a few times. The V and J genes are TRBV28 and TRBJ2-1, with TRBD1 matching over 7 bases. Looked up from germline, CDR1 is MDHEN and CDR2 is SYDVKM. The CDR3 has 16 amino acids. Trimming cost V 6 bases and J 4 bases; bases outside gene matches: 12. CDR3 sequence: CASSLTGSGNYNEQFF. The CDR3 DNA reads TGTGCCAGCAGCCTGACAGGGAGCGGCAATTACAATGAGCAGTTCTTC.

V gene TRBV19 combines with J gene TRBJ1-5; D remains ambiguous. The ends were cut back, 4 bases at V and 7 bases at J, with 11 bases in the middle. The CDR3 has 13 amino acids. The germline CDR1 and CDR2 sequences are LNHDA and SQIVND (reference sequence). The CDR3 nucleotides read TGTGCCAGTAGTACCCCTTTCAAGCAGCCCCAGCATTTT. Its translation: CASSTPFKQPQHF. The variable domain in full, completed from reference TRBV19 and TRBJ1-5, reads DGGITQSPKYLFRKEGQNVTLSCEQNLNHDAMYWYRQDPGQGLRLIYYSQIVNDFQKGDIAEGYSVSREKKESFPLTVTSAQKNPTAFYLCASSTPFKQPQHFGDGTRLSIL.

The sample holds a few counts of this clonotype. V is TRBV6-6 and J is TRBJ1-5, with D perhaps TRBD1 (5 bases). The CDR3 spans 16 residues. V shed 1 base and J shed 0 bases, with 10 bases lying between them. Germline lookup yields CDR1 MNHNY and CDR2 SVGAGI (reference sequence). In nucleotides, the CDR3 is TGTGCCAGCAGTTACTTCGGGACGGATAGCAATCAGCCCCAGCATTTT. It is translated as CASSYFGTDSNQPQHF.

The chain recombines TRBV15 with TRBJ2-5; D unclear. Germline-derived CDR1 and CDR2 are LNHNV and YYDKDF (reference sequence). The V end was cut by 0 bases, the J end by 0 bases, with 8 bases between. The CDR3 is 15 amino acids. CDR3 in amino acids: CATSRDVSNQETQYF. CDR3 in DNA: TGTGCCACCAGCAGAGATGTGTCAAACCAAGAGACCCAGTACTTC. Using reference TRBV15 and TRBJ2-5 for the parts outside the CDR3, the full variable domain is DAMVIQNPRYQVTQFGKPVTLSCSQTLNHNVMYWYQQKSSQAPKLLFHYYDKDFNNEADTPDNFQSRRPNTSFCFLDIRSPGLGDTAMYLCATSRDVSNQETQYFGPGTRLLVL.

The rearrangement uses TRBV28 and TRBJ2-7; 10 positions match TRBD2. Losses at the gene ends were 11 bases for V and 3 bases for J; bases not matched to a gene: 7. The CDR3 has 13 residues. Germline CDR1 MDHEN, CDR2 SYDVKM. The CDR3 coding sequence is TGTGCCGCACGTAGCGGGAGGAGCTACGAGCAGTACTTC. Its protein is CAARSGRSYEQYF.

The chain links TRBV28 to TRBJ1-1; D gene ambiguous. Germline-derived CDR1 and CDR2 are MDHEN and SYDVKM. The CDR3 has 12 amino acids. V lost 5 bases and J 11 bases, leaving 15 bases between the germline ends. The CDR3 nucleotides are TGTGCCAGCAGTGTCGATCCTTCCGGGGCTTTCTTT. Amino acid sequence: CASSVDPSGAFF.

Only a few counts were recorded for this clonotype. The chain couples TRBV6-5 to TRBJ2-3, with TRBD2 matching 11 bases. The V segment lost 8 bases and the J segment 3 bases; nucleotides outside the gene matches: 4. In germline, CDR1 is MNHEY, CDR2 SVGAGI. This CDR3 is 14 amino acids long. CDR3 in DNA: TGTGCCAGCGCCCTAGCGGGGGGTACAGATACGCAGTATTTT. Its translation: CASALAGGTDTQYF.

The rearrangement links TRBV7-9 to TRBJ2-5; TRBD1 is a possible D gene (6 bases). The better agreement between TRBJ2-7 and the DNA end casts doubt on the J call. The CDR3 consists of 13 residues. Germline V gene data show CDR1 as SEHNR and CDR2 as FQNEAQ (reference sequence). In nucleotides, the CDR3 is TGTGCCAGCAGCTTCACAGGGTCGGACGAGCAGTACTTC. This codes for CASSFTGSDEQYF.

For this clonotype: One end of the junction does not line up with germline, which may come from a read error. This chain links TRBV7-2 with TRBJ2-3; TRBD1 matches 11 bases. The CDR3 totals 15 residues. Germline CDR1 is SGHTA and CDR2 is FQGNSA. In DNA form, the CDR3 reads TGTGCCAGCAGCCCTGGGACAGGGGGACCAGATACGCGGTATTTT. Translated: CASSPGTGGPDTRYF.

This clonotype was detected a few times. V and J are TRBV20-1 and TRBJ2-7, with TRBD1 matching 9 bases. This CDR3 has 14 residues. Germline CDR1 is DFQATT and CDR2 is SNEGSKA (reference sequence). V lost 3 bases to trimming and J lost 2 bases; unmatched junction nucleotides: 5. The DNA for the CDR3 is TGCAGTGCTAGTAGAGACAGGGGGACCTACGAGCAGTACTTC. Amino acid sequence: CSASRDRGTYEQYF.

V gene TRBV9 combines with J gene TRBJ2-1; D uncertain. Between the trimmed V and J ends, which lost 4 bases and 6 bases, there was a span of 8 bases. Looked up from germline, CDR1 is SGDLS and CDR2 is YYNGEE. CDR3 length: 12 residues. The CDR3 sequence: CASSPSPNEQFF. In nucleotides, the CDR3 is TGTGCCAGCAGCCCTTCGCCCAATGAGCAGTTCTTC.

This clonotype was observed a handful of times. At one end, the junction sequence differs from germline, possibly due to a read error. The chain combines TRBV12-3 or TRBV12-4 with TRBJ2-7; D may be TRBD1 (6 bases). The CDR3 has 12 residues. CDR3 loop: CTSRDKNYEQYF. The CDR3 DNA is TGTACCAGCCGGGACAAAAATTACGAGCAGTACTTC.

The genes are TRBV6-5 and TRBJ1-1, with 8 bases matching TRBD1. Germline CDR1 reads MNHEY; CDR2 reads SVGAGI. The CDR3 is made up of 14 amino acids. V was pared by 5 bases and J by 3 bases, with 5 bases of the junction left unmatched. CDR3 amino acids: CASSIDRGYTEAFF. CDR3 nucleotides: TGTGCCAGCAGTATCGACAGGGGATACACTGAAGCTTTCTTT.